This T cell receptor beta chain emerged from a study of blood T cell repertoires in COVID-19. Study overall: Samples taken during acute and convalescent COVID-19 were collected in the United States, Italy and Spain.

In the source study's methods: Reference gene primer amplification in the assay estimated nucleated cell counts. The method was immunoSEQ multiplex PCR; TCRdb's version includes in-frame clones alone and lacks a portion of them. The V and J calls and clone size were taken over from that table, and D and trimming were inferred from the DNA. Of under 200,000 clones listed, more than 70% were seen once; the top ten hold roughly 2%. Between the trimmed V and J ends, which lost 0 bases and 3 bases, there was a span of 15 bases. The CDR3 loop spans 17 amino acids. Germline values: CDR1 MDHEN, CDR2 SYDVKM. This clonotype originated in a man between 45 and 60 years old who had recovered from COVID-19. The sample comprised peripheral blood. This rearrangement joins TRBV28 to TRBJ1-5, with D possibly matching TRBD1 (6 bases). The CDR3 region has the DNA TGTGCCAGCAGTTTATGGATTGCACAGGGTAACAATCAGCCCCAGCATTTT. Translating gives CASSLWIAQGNNQPQHF.